The TCR beta chain under discussion was sequenced for a study of T cell responses to AZD1222 COVID-19 vaccine. Findings and caveats of the study: The study identified only six AZD1222 recipients as seropositive at baseline. White British donors predominated, females outnumbered males, and clonal diversity was possibly underestimated.

The CDR3 has 17 amino acids. Of note for this clone: Its target is unknown.

TCRdb's copy holds only in-frame clones and misses some; the assay was immunoSEQ multiplex PCR. The sample contains approximately 150,000 clones, about 82% of which appear only once. The sequence was obtained from an adult who received the AZD1222 COVID-19 vaccine. The V and J genes are TRBV21-1 and TRBJ2-7; TRBD2 is the table's D call, not checked against the DNA. TRBV21-1 is described as a pseudogene. The material sequenced was peripheral blood, taken 28 days after the second AZD1222 dose. CDR3: CASSKGEERGTRYEQYF. The CDR3, as DNA: TGTGCCAGCAGCAAGGGAGAGGAGCGGGGGACAAGATACGAGCAGTACTTC.